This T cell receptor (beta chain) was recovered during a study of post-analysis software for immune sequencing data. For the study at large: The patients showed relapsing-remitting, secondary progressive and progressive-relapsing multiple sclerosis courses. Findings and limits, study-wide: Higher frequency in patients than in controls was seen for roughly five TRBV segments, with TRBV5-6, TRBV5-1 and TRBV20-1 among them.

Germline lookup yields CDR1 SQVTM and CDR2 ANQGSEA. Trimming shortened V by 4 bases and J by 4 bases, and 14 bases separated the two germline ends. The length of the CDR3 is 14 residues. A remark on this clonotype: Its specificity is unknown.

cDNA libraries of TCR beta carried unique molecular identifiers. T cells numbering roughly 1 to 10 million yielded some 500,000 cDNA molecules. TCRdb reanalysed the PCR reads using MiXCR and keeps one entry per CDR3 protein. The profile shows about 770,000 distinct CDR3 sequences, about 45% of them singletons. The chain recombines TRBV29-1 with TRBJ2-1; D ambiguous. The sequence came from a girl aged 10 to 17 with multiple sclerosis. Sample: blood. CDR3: CSVAPPDSYNEQFF. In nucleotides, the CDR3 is TGCAGCGTTGCTCCACCGGATTCTTACAATGAGCAGTTCTTC.